This T cell receptor (beta chain) originates from a study of T cells in Graves' hyperthyroidism and ophthalmopathy (dated by TCRdb to the late 2010s). Study-level background: Peripheral blood samples were taken at initial diagnosis, before any treatment was given. TCR V-J signatures able to tell the groups apart were searched for in a discovery cohort of approximately 95 patients, of whom more than 40 had Graves' ophthalmopathy and around 56 had stable Graves' hyperthyroidism. Prospective prediction of ophthalmopathy was tested in an independent validation cohort of under 20 hyperthyroidism patients and 17 patients who later progressed to ophthalmopathy. The approximately 95 discovery patients were divided at random into training and test sets in a 7:3 ratio. In addition, the study compared T-cell repertoires in thyroid tissue and in blood from several Graves' hyperthyroidism patients. Following sampling, methimazole starting at 30 mg daily was given to hyperthyroidism patients, and high-dose intravenous methylprednisolone was given to ophthalmopathy patients. The paper describes TCR Vbeta CDR3 sequencing of 140 or so peripheral blood samples, made up of about 40 ophthalmopathy patients, around 78 hyperthyroidism patients and some 17 progressor patients. Findings and caveats that apply to the study as a whole: Sample size was not statistically predetermined, and blinding of investigators to group allocation was not performed. Most expanded thyroid clonotypes (frequency above 0.001) were also found in blood, which suggests that blood repertoires may mirror thyroid immune responses. In validation, the model predicted progression to ophthalmopathy a median of roughly 6.1 months before onset, with about 64% sensitivity and more than 72% specificity. In cross-validation, a model built on a 13 V-J signature told ophthalmopathy apart from stable hyperthyroidism with over 85% sensitivity and around 84% specificity, and in testing the same model reached 80%/75%.

Stable Graves' hyperthyroidism was defined as no progression to ophthalmopathy during 18 months of follow-up. Hyperthyroidism patients were newly diagnosed, had a disease duration of under 2 months, and were aged 18 to 65 years. Patients with uncontrolled infections, other autoimmune diseases, pregnancy or lactation were excluded. Clinical symptoms, serum thyroxine and TRAb, thyroid ultrasound, and orbital computed tomography formed the basis for the diagnoses. PBMCs were separated from under 12 ml of fresh peripheral blood using Ficoll-Paque density gradient centrifugation. Trizol reagent was used to extract total RNA, and RNA quality was then checked on an Agilent 2100 Bioanalyzer. TCR beta CDR3 regions were amplified from RNA transcripts. The TCR CDR3 was subjected to a first round of RT-PCR using the HTBI primer set and the Qiagen OneStep RT-PCR kit. Libraries were constructed in a second round of multiplex PCR, after which size selection and purification were performed. Sequencing of the libraries was done on an Illumina HiSeq2000 using paired-end 100 bp reads. In the original analysis: SOAPnuke was used to process the raw data, removing reads that contained adapters or uncalled bases, had a mean Phred below 15, or lacked an exact match to the constant primer or identifier. High-quality paired reads were merged using COPE v1.2.5, and each unique nucleotide sequence was defined as a clonotype. MiTCR v1.1 was used to align clonotypes to the IMGT TRBV, TRBD and TRBJ reference segments. The analysis was restricted to V-J combinations with a frequency above 0.0001, which together covered around 99% of the repertoires. A TCS score was defined as the ratio of F50 (clonal expansion) to E x V (chaos), with BLOSUM62-based TCRdist applied between CDR3 peptides within each V-J. Welch's t-statistics and random forest reduced 450 to 600 V-J features to 13, which were used in a naive Bayes classifier (R e1071). The public reads were reanalyzed by TCRdb: fastp trimming at Q25, MiXCR alignment, in-frame beta chains only. Under each unique CDR3 protein, matching rows form one entry showing the most common genes and DNA. In this record, the V and J calls reflect TCRdb's handling and not the investigators' own analysis. The sample records roughly 700,000 distinct CDR3 sequences, 17% of which are singletons. Jointly, the top ten make up less than 20% of the sample.

This clonotype came up a few times. Its cognate antigen has yet to be identified. No quality values exist for individual bases; no much larger clone is one base distant. For CDR1 and CDR2, the germline V gene (reference sequence) lists DFQATT and SNEGSKA. Inclusive of the bounding cysteine and phenylalanine, the CDR3 is 11 residues long. Left in the record is the CDR3 DNA by itself, 33 bases read in frame from the first base. Sequenced material: blood. The clonotype comes from a middle-aged man with Graves' hyperthyroidism. This chain joins TRBV20-1 to TRBJ2-7, with the D segment identity uncertain. The CDR3 sequence is CSFESSYEQYF. The nucleotide sequence is given as TGCAGCTTCGAAAGCTCCTACGAGCAGTACTTC.